The 32 T cell receptor beta chains below all came from one sample that was sequenced in a study of blood T cells in healthy people across ages. It was with a sample-barcoded 5' primer and a J-beta primer mix that a second PCR of roughly 6 to 11 cycles was run. TCRdb passed the 5' RACE reads through MiXCR, listing each CDR3 protein once. The sample contains hundreds of thousands of distinct CDR3 sequences, more than 20% of which appear only once. The same sample was also used in a study of T cells of mothers and their children.

Material: blood. The receptors originated from a boy under 18 in good health.

This clonotype was recorded many times. The J gene is TRBJ2-1, the V gene TRBV6-1; a weak D match, TRBD2 (5 bases). The CDR3 runs 15 residues. Germline CDR1 reads MNHNS; CDR2 reads SASEGT. Trimming removed 0 bases from V and 6 bases from J, with 12 bases in between. The CDR3 DNA is TGTGCCAGCAGTGAAGCTCGGTCGGGAAGCAATGAGCAGTTCTTC. It yields the protein CASSEARSGSNEQFF.

The table lists this clonotype with a few counts. V is TRBV29-1 and J is TRBJ2-3; D is unclear. Germline CDR1 reads SQVTM; CDR2 reads ANQGSEA. The CDR3 has 13 amino acids. Trimming pared 6 bases from V and 0 bases from J, leaving 10 bases between. The CDR3 nucleotides are TGCAGCGTCCGTTTAGTCAGCACAGATACGCAGTATTTT. Amino acid sequence: CSVRLVSTDTQYF.

The chain carries TRBV6-2 or TRBV6-3 and TRBJ2-5; D is ambiguous. Germline-derived CDR1 and CDR2 are MNHEY and SVGEGT. The V and J ends lost 2 bases and 4 bases respectively, with 14 bases between them. The CDR3 spans 15 residues. CDR3 coding DNA: TGTGCCAGCAGTTACGGATTCCGAGTAGGAGAGACCCAGTACTTC. Translating it yields CASSYGFRVGETQYF.

The chain carries TRBV28 and TRBJ1-5; no firm D call. The germline V and J ends were trimmed by 8 bases and 3 bases, with 14 bases remaining between them. The germline V gene has CDR1 MDHEN and CDR2 SYDVKM. This CDR3 has 14 residues. CDR3 amino acids: CASDHLHPNQPQHF. CDR3 sequence (DNA): TGTGCCAGCGATCATCTACACCCCAATCAGCCCCAGCATTTT.

This clonotype was seen many times. The rearrangement joins TRBV3-1 to TRBJ2-7; no firm D call. This CDR3 spans 12 amino acids. V dropped 1 base and J dropped 2 bases, with 3 bases sitting between them. Germline V gene data show CDR1 as LGHDT and CDR2 as YNNKEL (reference sequence). For the CDR3, the DNA is TGTGCCAGCAGCCAAGGGACCTACGAGCAGTACTTC. This sequence encodes CASSQGTYEQYF.

The V call is TRBV3-1, the J call TRBJ2-2, with TRBD2 matching 8 bases. V was clipped by 5 bases and J by 2 bases; unmatched bases: 4. The germline CDR1 and CDR2 sequences are LGHDT and YNNKEL (reference sequence). There are 15 residues in the CDR3. The CDR3 nucleotides are TGTGCCAGCAGCTTCCGGACTAGCAACACCGGGGAGCTGTTTTTT. Translating it yields CASSFRTSNTGELFF. Filled out from reference TRBV3-1 and TRBJ2-2, the complete variable domain reads DTAVSQTPKYLVTQMGNDKSIKCEQNLGHDTMYWYKQDSKKFLKIMFSYNNKELIINETVPNRFSPKSPDKAHLNLHINSLELGDSAVYFCASSFRTSNTGELFFGEGSRLTVL.

This clonotype was seen at least ten times. V and J are TRBV20-1 and TRBJ2-5, with TRBD2 identical over 8 bases. The germline gives CDR1 DFQATT, CDR2 SNEGSKA (reference sequence). The V gene end was trimmed by 0 bases and the J gene end by 1 base; junction bases not matched to a gene: 16. This CDR3 is built from 19 residues. In DNA, the CDR3 is TGCAGTGCTAGAGATATTCCCATCGGGCTAGCGGGCCCCCAAGAGACCCAGTACTTC. This sequence encodes CSARDIPIGLAGPQETQYF.

This clonotype was seen many times. The chain couples TRBV3-1 to TRBJ2-1; the D is unclear. The CDR3 extends over 15 amino acids. V was pared by 4 bases and J by 0 bases, with 10 bases between. The V gene's germline CDR1 is LGHDT and CDR2 YNNKEL (reference sequence). The CDR3 loop reads CASSLRALSYNEQFF. CDR3 nucleotides: TGTGCCAGCAGCCTTAGGGCCCTCTCCTACAATGAGCAGTTCTTC.

The DNA for the CDR3 is TGTGCCAGCAGCTTGGGGACTAGCGGCTTTGGGACCCAGTACTTC. Encoded protein: CASSLGTSGFGTQYF. The rearrangement uses TRBV11-2 and TRBJ2-5; 11 nucleotides line up with TRBD2. CDR1 is SGHAT, CDR2 FQNNGV, per germline. The V segment lost 3 bases and the J segment 7 bases; nucleotides outside the gene matches: 7. This CDR3 comprises 15 residues. Drawing the rest from reference TRBV11-2 and TRBJ2-5, the complete variable domain is EAGVAQSPRYKIIEKRQSVAFWCNPISGHATLYWYQQILGQGPKLLIQFQNNGVVDDSQLPKDRFSAERLKGVDSTLKIQPAKLEDSAVYLCASSLGTSGFGTQYFGPGTRLLVL.

This clonotype has more than one count but fewer than ten. The chain has TRBV18 and TRBJ2-5; D is unresolved. V lost 3 bases and J lost 1, with 9 bases in between. The CDR3 totals 14 residues. The V gene's germline CDR1 is KGHSH and CDR2 LQKENI. The CDR3 is CASSPPSSQETQYF. DNA for the CDR3: TGTGCCAGCTCACCTCCGAGTAGCCAAGAGACCCAGTACTTC.

This clonotype was recorded a few times. At one end the junction does not follow the germline gene, possibly because of a read error. The chain employs TRBV29-1 and TRBJ2-1; D could derive from TRBD1 or TRBD2 (5 bases each). The CDR3 is made up of 12 amino acids. Per germline, CDR1 SQVTM and CDR2 ANQGSEA. DNA of the CDR3: TGCAACGTTGAAGATCGGGGACCTGAGCAGTTCTTC. This encodes CNVEDRGPEQFF.

The V and J genes are TRBV4-2 and TRBJ2-3; TRBD2 aligns across 12 bases. V was clipped by 3 bases and J by 1 base; unmatched bases: 5. Germline assignment: CDR1 LGHNA and CDR2 YNFKEQ. The CDR3 runs 17 residues. CDR3 in amino acids: CASSQRTSGAGTDTQYF. CDR3 nucleotides: TGTGCCAGCAGCCAGAGGACTAGCGGGGCAGGCACAGATACGCAGTATTTT.

The rearrangement uses TRBV28 and TRBJ1-2, with 7 bases identical to TRBD1. Germline CDR1 MDHEN, CDR2 SYDVKM. This CDR3 has 16 amino acids. V lost 5 bases, J lost 1 base, and 10 bases stayed unmatched. The CDR3 DNA reads TGTGCCAGCAGTATAGCCCGGGACAGATTTAACTATGGCTACACCTTC. This encodes CASSIARDRFNYGYTF.

This chain links TRBV28 with TRBJ2-7; TRBD2 matches at 9 bases. CDR3 length: 16 residues. Germline loops: CDR1 MDHEN, CDR2 SYDVKM. V trimming: 6 bases; J trimming: 0 bases; junction bases outside the gene matches: 9. CDR3 protein: CASSLVGGGDSYEQYF. The CDR3 region has the DNA TGTGCCAGCAGCTTAGTCGGCGGGGGGGACTCCTACGAGCAGTACTTC.

This clonotype was seen at least ten times. This chain uses TRBV5-1 with TRBJ2-3, with unresolved D. This CDR3 region has 16 residues. V shed 2 bases and J shed 8 bases, with 21 bases lying between them. Germline CDR1 SGHRS, CDR2 YFSETQ. CDR3 DNA: TGCGCCAGCAGCTTAGTGGAGACGGCGCTTGAGGTTACGCAGTATTTT. Its protein is CASSLVETALEVTQYF. The whole variable domain, filled in from reference TRBV5-1 and TRBJ2-3, reads KAGVTQTPRYLIKTRGQQVTLSCSPISGHRSVSWYQQTPGQGLQFLFEYFSETQRNKGNFPGRFSGRQFSNSRSEMNVSTLELGDSALYLCASSLVETALEVTQYFGPGTRLTVL.

Worth noting for this clonotype: Relative to the germline gene, one junction end is altered; a read error may explain this. The J gene is TRBJ1-1, the V gene TRBV20-1, with TRBD1 as a possible D gene (5 bases). The germline gives CDR1 DFQATT, CDR2 SNEGSKA (reference sequence). This CDR3 is built from 12 residues. CDR3 nucleotide sequence: TGCAGTGCTAGCAGGGTACGGACTGAGGCTTTCTTT. Amino acids: CSASRVRTEAFF.

This clonotype was seen only a few times. V usage is TRBV9 and J usage is TRBJ2-3; 11 bases match TRBD2. The junction had 6 bases not matched to a gene; V was cut back by 4 bases and J by 5 bases. The CDR3 has 15 amino acids. The germline gives CDR1 SGDLS, CDR2 YYNGEE. The CDR3 reads CASSLTGTSGDTQYF. In DNA, the CDR3 is TGTGCCAGCAGCTTAACCGGGACTAGCGGAGATACGCAGTATTTT.

In regard to this clonotype: The conserved final phenylalanine or tryptophan is absent from the CDR3, which likely points to a read error. CDR3 in amino acids: CSVELPFAKNIQYL. The CDR3 nucleotides are TGCAGCGTTGAACTGCCCTTCGCCAAAAACATTCAGTACCTC. The rearrangement joins TRBV29-1 to TRBJ2-4, with D uncertain. Per germline, CDR1 SQVTM and CDR2 ANQGSEA. The CDR3 is 14 residues long. Trimming took off 2 bases at V and 1 base at J, with 9 bases between the two ends.

There are a few counts of this clonotype. The chain joins TRBV28 to TRBJ1-2, with 8 bases identical to TRBD1. The CDR3 loop spans 16 amino acids. The germline V gene encodes CDR1 MDHEN and CDR2 SYDVKM. Germline trimming cut 4 bases from V and 3 bases from J; bases unmatched to any gene: 10. The CDR3 nucleotides read TGTGCCAGCAGTTCAATCCACAGGGGGAATCACTATGGCTACACCTTC. Amino acids: CASSSIHRGNHYGYTF.

The sample holds many counts of this clonotype. The V and J genes are TRBV14 and TRBJ2-5; a weak D match, TRBD2 (6 bases). Trimming pared 6 bases from V and 0 bases from J, leaving 14 bases between. This CDR3 region has 15 residues. CDR1 is SGHDN and CDR2 is FVKESK in the germline V gene. For the CDR3, the DNA is TGTGCCAGCAGTTCACCCCGGGACTACCAAGAGACCCAGTACTTC. Translation: CASSSPRDYQETQYF.

This chain uses TRBV9 with TRBJ2-6, with D possibly matching TRBD1 (6 bases). V shed 3 bases and J shed 3 bases, with 7 bases lying between them. There are 14 residues in the CDR3. From germline, CDR1 is SGDLS and CDR2 YYNGEE. The DNA of the CDR3 is TGTGCCAGCAGCGACAGGGTTGGGGCCAACGTCCTGACTTTC. This codes for CASSDRVGANVLTF.

This clonotype came up a few times. The chain couples TRBV24-1 to TRBJ1-1; no reliable D call. This CDR3 contains 11 residues. V was shortened by 5 bases and J by 7 bases, with 7 bases between the two germline ends. Germline V gives CDR1 KGHDR, CDR2 SFDVKD. CDR3 loop: CATSGPGEAFF. CDR3 bases: TGTGCCACCAGTGGGCCTGGTGAAGCTTTCTTT.

The chain combines TRBV5-5 with TRBJ1-1; D not certain. The CDR3 has 16 residues. Trimming removed 0 bases at V and 1 base at J, with 13 bases between. CDR1 SGHKS and CDR2 YYEKEE come from the germline V gene (reference sequence). The CDR3 spells CASSLGVPGWNTEAFF. CDR3 bases: TGTGCCAGCAGCTTGGGGGTCCCGGGTTGGAACACTGAAGCTTTCTTT.

With respect to this clonotype: Germline is not matched at one junction end, which may reflect a read error. The rearrangement joins TRBV7-7 to TRBJ2-5; no firm D call. Per the germline V gene, CDR1 is SSHAT and CDR2 is FNYEAQ (reference sequence). The CDR3 covers 14 residues. The CDR3 DNA sequence: TGTGCTAGCAGCTTGGCGGCACCAGCCGAGACCCAGTACTTC. The encoded protein is CASSLAAPAETQYF.

The chain has TRBV5-5 and TRBJ1-4, with D perhaps TRBD1 (5 bases). The CDR3 consists of 13 residues. Looked up from germline, CDR1 is SGHKS and CDR2 is YYEKEE (reference sequence). V was clipped by 0 bases and J by 10 bases, with 10 bases between them. Here the CDR3 DNA reads TGTGCCAGCAGCTTGGATATTGGGGGAAAACTGTTTTTT. Translation: CASSLDIGGKLFF.

V and J are TRBV4-3 and TRBJ1-1; D not resolved. V lost 1 base and J 1 base, leaving 4 bases between the germline ends. CDR1 and CDR2 (germline): LGHNA, YSLEER. This CDR3 contains 13 residues. The CDR3 nucleotides are TGCGCCAGCAGCCAAGTTCAGAACACTGAAGCTTTCTTT. Translated, it gives CASSQVQNTEAFF.

The rearrangement uses TRBV7-2 and TRBJ2-7; 8 nucleotides agree with TRBD2. Looked up from germline, CDR1 is SGHTA and CDR2 is FQGNSA. This CDR3 region has 16 residues. The V segment lost 2 bases and the J segment 0 bases; nucleotides outside the gene matches: 6. The CDR3 region is CASSLFSGGSSYEQYF. DNA of the CDR3: TGTGCCAGCAGCTTATTTTCGGGGGGGAGCTCCTACGAGCAGTACTTC.

This clonotype was seen a handful of times. Because it lacks the conserved phenylalanine or tryptophan at the end, this CDR3 is likely a read error. The chain has TRBV10-3 and TRBJ2-5; no reliable D call. Trimming pared 3 bases from V and 4 bases from J, leaving 15 bases between. The germline V gene encodes CDR1 ENHRY and CDR2 SYGVKD. The CDR3 is made up of 15 amino acids. The CDR3 region is CAISDRSLGGETQYL. The CDR3, as DNA: TGTGCCATCAGTGATAGGTCTCTAGGCGGAGAGACCCAGTACCTC.

This rearrangement joins TRBV14 to TRBJ2-5; D possibly corresponds to TRBD1 (6 bases). Trimming shortened V by 6 bases and J by 0 bases, and 14 bases separated the two germline ends. Germline values: CDR1 SGHDN, CDR2 FVKESK. The CDR3 is made up of 15 amino acids. The CDR3 region has the DNA TGTGCCAGCAGTCAAAGCCGGGACAACCAAGAGACCCAGTACTTC. This encodes CASSQSRDNQETQYF.

This chain connects TRBV12-3 or TRBV12-4 to TRBJ1-4; D may be TRBD1 (5 bases). This CDR3 is built from 13 residues. With 4 bases removed from V and 6 bases from J, the gap between germline ends came to 9 bases. The DNA for the CDR3 is TGTGCCAGCAGTTACGGGGACCATGAAAAACTGTTTTTT. This sequence encodes CASSYGDHEKLFF.

V gene TRBV7-2 combines with J gene TRBJ2-3; a possible D gene is TRBD1 (6 bases). The CDR3 covers 21 residues. Looked up from germline, CDR1 is SGHTA and CDR2 is FQGNSA. Trimming cost V 2 bases and J 0 bases, with 27 bases left between them. The CDR3 DNA reads TGTGCCAGCAGCTTACAGCCTCCACTCGACAGGAGAGGTACTAGCACAGATACGCAGTATTTT. Translation: CASSLQPPLDRRGTSTDTQYF.

The J gene is TRBJ2-2, the V gene TRBV20-1; tentative D call: TRBD2 (5 bases). Germline V gives CDR1 DFQATT, CDR2 SNEGSKA (reference sequence). The CDR3 is made up of 14 amino acids. V gave up 0 bases and J gave up 7 bases, with 12 bases separating them. This CDR3 reads CSARDLTAGGELFF. CDR3 sequence (DNA): TGCAGTGCTAGAGATTTAACGGCGGGCGGGGAGCTGTTTTTT.